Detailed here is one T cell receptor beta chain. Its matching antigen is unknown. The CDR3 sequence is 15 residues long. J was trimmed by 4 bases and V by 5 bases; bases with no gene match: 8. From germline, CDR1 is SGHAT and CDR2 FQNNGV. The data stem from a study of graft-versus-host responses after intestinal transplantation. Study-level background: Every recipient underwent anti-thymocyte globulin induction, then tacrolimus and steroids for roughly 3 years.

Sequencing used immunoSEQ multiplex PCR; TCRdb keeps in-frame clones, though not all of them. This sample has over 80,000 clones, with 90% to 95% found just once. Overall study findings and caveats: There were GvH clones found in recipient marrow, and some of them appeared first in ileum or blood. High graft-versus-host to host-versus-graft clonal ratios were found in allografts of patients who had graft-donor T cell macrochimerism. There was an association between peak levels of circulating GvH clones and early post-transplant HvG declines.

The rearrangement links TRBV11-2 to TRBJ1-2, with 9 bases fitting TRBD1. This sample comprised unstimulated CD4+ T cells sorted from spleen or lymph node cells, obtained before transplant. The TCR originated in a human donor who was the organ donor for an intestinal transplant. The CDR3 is CASSARDREGYGYTF. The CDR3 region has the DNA TGTGCCAGCAGCGCCAGGGACAGGGAGGGCTATGGCTACACCTTC.